This T cell receptor beta chain came from a study of T cell responses to AZD1222 COVID-19 vaccine. Study-wide points: A rise in Spike-specific TCR breadth and depth followed two AZD1222 doses. Of the AZD1222 recipients, only five to seven were seropositive at baseline. Reports say nearly half of spike-specific TCRs go after unmutated variant regions.

With regard to this clone: Antigen: not known.

Measured with immunoSEQ multiplex PCR; TCRdb has only the in-frame clones, and not every one. The profile shows 160,000 or so clones, around 93% of them singletons. Germline loops: CDR1 KGHDR, CDR2 SFDVKD. Trimming stripped 5 bases from V and 3 bases from J, with 9 bases between. CDR3 length: 14 residues. The sequence was obtained from an adult in good health. The gene calls are TRBV24-1 and TRBJ2-2; D may be TRBD1 or TRBD2 (5 bases each). This specimen was peripheral blood, taken on day 0 of AZD1222 vaccination. The CDR3 loop is CATSAGTYTGELFF. The CDR3 DNA reads as TGTGCCACCAGTGCCGGGACCTACACCGGGGAGCTGTTTTTT.